This T cell receptor beta chain stems from a study of blood T cell repertoires in COVID-19. In the study overall: The United States, Italy and Spain were the sources of the acute and convalescent COVID-19 samples.

Authors' analysis steps: Reference gene primer amplification in the assay estimated nucleated cell counts. The repertoire was sequenced with immunoSEQ multiplex PCR; TCRdb's copy has only in-frame clones and lacks some. V and J calls and clone size follow that table, whereas D and trimming were derived from the DNA. The sample holds some 530,000 clones, around nine tenths seen once. All enrollees were about 18 to 89 years old and from fewer than 25 US areas. V shed 6 bases and J shed 4 bases, with 7 bases lying between them. CDR3 size: 12 residues. The chain has TRBV12-3 or TRBV12-4 and TRBJ2-1, with D tentatively TRBD1 (6 bases). The receptor's source is a woman aged 55-69 years who had recovered from COVID-19. Sequenced: PBMCs or T cells enriched from blood (not recorded which). The CDR3 sequence is CASSGTYNEQFF. DNA for the CDR3: TGTGCCAGCAGCGGGACATACAATGAGCAGTTCTTC.